This paragraph covers one T cell receptor beta chain sequence. The sample belongs to a study of blood T cell repertoires in COVID-19. Study-wide background: Samples of COVID-19 (acute and convalescent) were obtained from the United States, Italy and Spain. The cDNA or gDNA used as material had been derived from T cells, B-cell-depleted T cells, or PBMCs.

As processed by the authors: Nucleated cell counts were estimated from reference gene primer amplification. Profiling relied on immunoSEQ multiplex PCR, and the TCRdb table lists in-frame clones only, not all of them. V and J calls and clone size are as listed in that table; D and trimming were resolved from the DNA. The sample holds approximately 290,000 clones, 89% seen once. J was trimmed by 2 bases and V by 2 bases; bases with no gene match: 5. The CDR3 totals 15 residues. Germline lookup yields CDR1 SGHTA and CDR2 FQGNSA. Enrollment of patients from Seattle took place during active infection, with longitudinal follow-up.

The sample was peripheral blood. The V gene is TRBV7-2, the J gene TRBJ2-7; 8 bases are shared with TRBD1. The receptor was derived from a woman aged 25 to 39 with COVID-19, enrolled during active disease. The CDR3 spells CASSLYGGQAYEQYF. In DNA, the CDR3 is TGTGCCAGCAGCTTATATGGGGGACAGGCCTACGAGCAGTACTTC.